These T cell receptor beta chains were read from a single sample in a study of vaccination effects on CD4 cells after COVID-19. Using immunoSEQ multiplex PCR, the repertoire was profiled, and TCRdb retains in-frame clones only, with some absent. Among 35,000 to 55,000 clones, around 72% were seen once, and the ten largest hold about 30%. Their antigen targets remain unknown. This material consisted of CD4+ T cells from PBMCs cultured with a peptide pool, taken before COVID-19 vaccination. The receptor set was obtained from a human donor who had a prior SARS-CoV-2 infection. Both conserved end residues are part of each CDR3. The D gene is left open where the match is weak. Clone size is not always given. Where it is, it says once, few, many or a class for expanded clones.

V	J	D	length	size	CDR3	DNA
TRBV7-9	TRBJ2-3	NA	13	NA	CASNFGGWDTQYF	TGTGCCAGCAACTTCGGAGGTTGGGATACGCAGTATTTT
TRBV12-3/TRBV12-4	TRBJ1-2	NA	13	NA	CASSSRSDRGYTF	TGTGCCAGCAGTTCCCGGAGTGATCGCGGCTACACCTTC
TRBV4-3	TRBJ2-2	TRBD1	17	NA	CASSPLIGDSNTGELFF	TGCGCCAGCAGTCCGCTCATCGGGGACAGCAACACCGGGGAGCTGTTTTTT
TRBV7-9	TRBJ2-1	NA	15	NA	CASSPGATSYNEQFF	TGTGCCAGCAGCCCGGGGGCCACCTCCTACAATGAGCAGTTCTTC
TRBV3-1/TRBV3-2	TRBJ2-2	TRBD2	15	NA	CASSRIQAGAGELFF	TGTGCCAGCAGTCGGATCCAGGCGGGGGCCGGGGAGCTGTTTTTT
TRBV4-3	TRBJ2-2	TRBD2	21	NA	CASSQDLSRFWEGLNTGELFF	TGCGCCAGCAGCCAAGATTTATCTCGTTTTTGGGAGGGCCTTAACACCGGGGAGCTGTTTTTT
TRBV7-2	TRBJ1-4	TRBD1	15	NA	CASSLTPWDRGRTVF	TGTGCCAGCAGCTTAACCCCCTGGGACAGGGGGCGAACGGTTTTT
TRBV10-3	TRBJ2-3	NA	12	NA	CVTAGEADTQYF	TGTGTCACGGCTGGGGAGGCAGATACGCAGTATTTT
TRBV9	TRBJ2-1	NA	13	NA	CASSLSSYNEQFF	TGTGCCAGCAGCCTGAGCTCCTACAATGAGCAGTTCTTC
TRBV18	TRBJ2-7	NA	14	NA	CASSQGNGPFEQYF	TGTGCCAGCTCACAGGGTAATGGACCTTTCGAGCAGTACTTC
TRBV5-1	TRBJ2-2	TRBD2	17	NA	CASSLRGLAGNTGELFF	TGCGCCAGCAGCTTAAGGGGACTAGCGGGGAACACCGGGGAGCTGTTTTTT
TRBV6-5	TRBJ2-5	NA	13	NA	CASKGLGKETQYF	TGTGCCAGCAAAGGACTCGGAAAGGAGACCCAGTACTTC
TRBV9	TRBJ1-2	NA	13	NA	CASSVGGSYGYTF	TGTGCCAGCAGCGTGGGGGGTTCCTATGGCTACACCTTC
TRBV5-1	TRBJ2-5	NA	14	NA	CASSLARREETQYF	TGCGCCAGCAGCTTGGCACGGAGGGAAGAGACCCAGTACTTC
TRBV4-3	TRBJ2-3	NA	14	NA	CASSQESLTDTQYF	TGCGCCAGCAGCCAAGAGAGTCTCACAGATACGCAGTATTTT
TRBV28	TRBJ1-6	NA	14	NA	CASSPSPYNSPLHF	TGTGCCAGCAGTCCTTCCCCCTATAATTCACCCCTCCACTTT
TRBV11-3	TRBJ2-3	NA	16	NA	CASSLGVSRETDTQYF	TGTGCCAGCAGCTTAGGGGTCTCCAGGGAAACAGATACGCAGTATTTT
TRBV5-4	TRBJ2-3	TRBD2	16	NA	CASSPKTSGSTDTQYF	TGTGCCAGCAGCCCGAAGACTAGCGGGAGCACAGATACGCAGTATTTT
TRBV12-5	TRBJ2-3	NA	14	NA	CASAQMTPTDTQYF	TGTGCTAGTGCCCAGATGACTCCCACAGATACGCAGTATTTT
TRBV5-6	TRBJ1-5	NA	17	few	CASSLDLTVYSNQPQHF	TGTGCCAGCAGCTTGGATCTTACAGTTTATAGCAATCAGCCCCAGCATTTT
TRBV15	TRBJ1-4	NA	17	NA	CATSRDHPRRVNEKLFF	TGTGCCACCAGCAGAGATCACCCTCGTCGGGTTAATGAAAAACTGTTTTTT
TRBV5-4	TRBJ1-3	NA	15	NA	CASSLDALSGNTIYF	TGTGCCAGCAGCTTGGATGCGTTGTCTGGAAACACCATATATTTT
TRBV7-2	TRBJ1-1	TRBD1	15	NA	CASSLEAGGNTEAFF	TGTGCCAGCAGCTTAGAGGCAGGGGGGAACACTGAAGCTTTCTTT
TRBV30	TRBJ1-2	NA	14	few	CAWGPSTRGYGYTF	TGTGCCTGGGGACCCTCAACCCGGGGGTATGGCTACACCTTC
TRBV7-2	TRBJ1-1	NA	15	NA	CASSLAGAPSTEAFF	TGTGCCAGCAGCTTAGCCGGGGCACCCAGCACTGAAGCTTTCTTT
TRBV11-3	TRBJ2-3	TRBD2	15	NA	CASSLGLADADTQYF	TGTGCCAGCAGCTTAGGACTAGCGGACGCAGATACGCAGTATTTT
TRBV2	TRBJ2-7	TRBD2	16	NA	CASSSSGLAGNYEQYF	TGTGCCAGCAGTTCTAGTGGACTAGCGGGTAACTACGAGCAGTACTTC
TRBV7-2	TRBJ2-7	TRBD2	18	NA	CASSLERWGSGRNYEQYF	TGTGCCAGCAGCTTAGAACGGTGGGGTAGCGGGAGAAACTACGAGCAGTACTTC
TRBV4-3	TRBJ1-2	NA	17	NA	CASSQDLISRSNYGYTF	TGCGCCAGCAGCCAAGATCTTATCAGTAGGAGTAACTATGGCTACACCTTC
TRBV6-6	TRBJ2-3	NA	15	NA	CASSYRPAGTDTQYF	TGTGCCAGCAGTTACAGGCCAGCTGGCACAGATACGCAGTATTTT
TRBV5-1	TRBJ2-7	NA	14	NA	CASSLGLLVGEQYF	TGCGCCAGCAGCTTGGGTCTCCTGGTTGGCGAGCAGTACTTC
TRBV19	TRBJ2-3	TRBD1	15	few	CASRQQGASTDTQYF	TGTGCCAGTAGACAACAGGGGGCTAGCACAGATACGCAGTATTTT
TRBV2	TRBJ2-3	TRBD1	17	NA	CASSEAWQGARTDTQYF	TGTGCCAGCAGTGAAGCCTGGCAGGGGGCGCGAACAGATACGCAGTATTTT
TRBV5-1	TRBJ2-5	NA	13	NA	CASSLGVQETQYF	TGCGCCAGCAGCTTGGGGGTCCAAGAGACCCAGTACTTC
TRBV19	TRBJ1-1	NA	16	NA	CASRTSKGGRGTEAFF	TGTGCCAGTAGGACATCCAAAGGGGGAAGGGGCACTGAAGCTTTCTTT
TRBV5-1	TRBJ2-5	NA	13	NA	CASSLGVQETQYF	TGCGCCAGCAGCTTGGGTGTACAAGAGACCCAGTACTTC